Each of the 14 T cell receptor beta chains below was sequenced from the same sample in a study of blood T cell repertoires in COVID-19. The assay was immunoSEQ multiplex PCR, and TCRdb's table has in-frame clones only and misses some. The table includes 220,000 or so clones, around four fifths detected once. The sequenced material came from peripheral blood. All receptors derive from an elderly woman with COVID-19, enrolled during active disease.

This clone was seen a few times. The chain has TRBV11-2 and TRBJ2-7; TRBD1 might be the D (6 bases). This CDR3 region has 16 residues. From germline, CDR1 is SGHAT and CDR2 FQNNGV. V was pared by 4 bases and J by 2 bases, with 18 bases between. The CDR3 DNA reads TGTGCCAGCAGCTCCAGGGGTCGGACGGTAGCCTACGAGCAGTACTTC. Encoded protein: CASSSRGRTVAYEQYF.

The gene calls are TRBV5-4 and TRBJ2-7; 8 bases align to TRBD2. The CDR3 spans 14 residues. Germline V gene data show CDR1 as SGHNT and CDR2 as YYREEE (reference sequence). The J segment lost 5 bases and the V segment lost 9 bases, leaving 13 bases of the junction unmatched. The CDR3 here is CATKASGGRDEQYF. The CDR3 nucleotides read TGTGCCACCAAGGCCAGCGGGGGACGGGACGAGCAGTACTTC.

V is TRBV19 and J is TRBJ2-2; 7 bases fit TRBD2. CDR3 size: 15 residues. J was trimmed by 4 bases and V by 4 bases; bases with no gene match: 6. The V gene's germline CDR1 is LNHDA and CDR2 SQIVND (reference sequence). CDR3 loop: CASSSGLVPTGELFF. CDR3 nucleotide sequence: TGTGCCAGTAGTAGCGGACTAGTCCCCACCGGGGAGCTGTTTTTT. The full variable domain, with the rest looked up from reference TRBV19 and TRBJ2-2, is DGGITQSPKYLFRKEGQNVTLSCEQNLNHDAMYWYRQDPGQGLRLIYYSQIVNDFQKGDIAEGYSVSREKKESFPLTVTSAQKNPTAFYLCASSSGLVPTGELFFGEGSRLTVL.

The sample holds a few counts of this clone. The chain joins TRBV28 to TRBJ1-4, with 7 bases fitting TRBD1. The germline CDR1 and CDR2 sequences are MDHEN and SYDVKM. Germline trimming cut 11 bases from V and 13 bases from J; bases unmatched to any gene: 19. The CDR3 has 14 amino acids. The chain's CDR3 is CASLPRQGGGRLFF. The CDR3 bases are TGTGCCTCCCTCCCTAGACAGGGAGGAGGGAGACTGTTTTTT.

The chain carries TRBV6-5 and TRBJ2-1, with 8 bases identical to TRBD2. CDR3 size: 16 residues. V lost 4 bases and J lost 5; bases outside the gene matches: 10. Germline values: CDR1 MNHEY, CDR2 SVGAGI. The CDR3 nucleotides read TGTGCCAGCAGTTTCCGCGGCGGGAGGAGGGACAATGAGCAGTTCTTC. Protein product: CASSFRGGRRDNEQFF.

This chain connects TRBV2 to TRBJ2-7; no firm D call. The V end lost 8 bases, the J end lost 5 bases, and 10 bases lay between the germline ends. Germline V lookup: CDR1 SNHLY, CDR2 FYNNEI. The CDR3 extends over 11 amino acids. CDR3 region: CASQVRNEQYF. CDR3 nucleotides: TGTGCCAGCCAGGTTCGTAACGAGCAGTACTTC.

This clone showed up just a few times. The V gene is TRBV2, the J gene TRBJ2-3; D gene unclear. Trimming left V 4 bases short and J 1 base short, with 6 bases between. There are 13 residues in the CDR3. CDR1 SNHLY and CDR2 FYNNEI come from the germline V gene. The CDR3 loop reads CASSARGTDTQYF. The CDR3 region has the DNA TGTGCCAGCAGTGCTCGGGGCACAGATACGCAGTATTTT.

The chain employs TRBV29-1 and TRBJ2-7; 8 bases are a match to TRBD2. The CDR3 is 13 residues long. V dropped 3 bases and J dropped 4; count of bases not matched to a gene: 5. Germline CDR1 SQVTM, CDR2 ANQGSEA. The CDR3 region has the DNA TGCAGCGTTGAGTCGGGCGGGAGGTACGAGCAGTACTTC. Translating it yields CSVESGGRYEQYF.

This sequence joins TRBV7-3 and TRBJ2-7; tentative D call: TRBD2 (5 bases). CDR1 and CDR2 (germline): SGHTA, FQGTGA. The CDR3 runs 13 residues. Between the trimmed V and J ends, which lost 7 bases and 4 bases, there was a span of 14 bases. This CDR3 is CASIQGSGYEQYF. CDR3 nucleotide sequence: TGTGCCAGCATCCAAGGCTCGGGATACGAGCAGTACTTC.

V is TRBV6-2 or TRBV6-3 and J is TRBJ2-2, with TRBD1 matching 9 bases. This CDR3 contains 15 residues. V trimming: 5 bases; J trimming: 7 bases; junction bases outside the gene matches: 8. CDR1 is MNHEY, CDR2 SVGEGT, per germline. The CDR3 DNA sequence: TGTGCCAGCAGTCTCCGGGACAGGGTAAACGGGGAGCTGTTTTTT. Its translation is CASSLRDRVNGELFF.

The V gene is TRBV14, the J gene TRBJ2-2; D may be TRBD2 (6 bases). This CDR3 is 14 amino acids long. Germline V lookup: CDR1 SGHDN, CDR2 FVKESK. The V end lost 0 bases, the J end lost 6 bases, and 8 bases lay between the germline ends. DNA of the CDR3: TGTGCCAGCAGCCAAGAGACTAGGGCCGGGGAGCTGTTTTTT. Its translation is CASSQETRAGELFF.

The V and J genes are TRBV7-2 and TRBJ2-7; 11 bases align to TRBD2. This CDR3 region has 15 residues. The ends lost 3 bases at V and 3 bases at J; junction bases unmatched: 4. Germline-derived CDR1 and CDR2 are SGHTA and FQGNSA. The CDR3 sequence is CASSFEGLAVYEQYF. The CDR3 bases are TGTGCCAGCAGCTTTGAGGGACTAGCGGTCTACGAGCAGTACTTC.

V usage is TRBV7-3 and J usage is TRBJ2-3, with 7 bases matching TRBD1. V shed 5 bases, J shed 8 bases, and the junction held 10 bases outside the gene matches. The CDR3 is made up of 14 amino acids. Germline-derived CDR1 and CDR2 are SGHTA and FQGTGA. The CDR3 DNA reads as TGTGCCAGCAGCCCAGGGGGATCCCAAGGTACGCAGTATTTT. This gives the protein CASSPGGSQGTQYF.

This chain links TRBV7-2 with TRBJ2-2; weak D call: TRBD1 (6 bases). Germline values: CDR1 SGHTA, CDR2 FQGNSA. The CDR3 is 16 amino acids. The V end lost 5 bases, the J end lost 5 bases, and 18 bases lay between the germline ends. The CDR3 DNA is TGTGCCAGCAGCCTATCGGGCAGGGGTTTGACCGGGGAGCTGTTTTTT. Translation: CASSLSGRGLTGELFF.